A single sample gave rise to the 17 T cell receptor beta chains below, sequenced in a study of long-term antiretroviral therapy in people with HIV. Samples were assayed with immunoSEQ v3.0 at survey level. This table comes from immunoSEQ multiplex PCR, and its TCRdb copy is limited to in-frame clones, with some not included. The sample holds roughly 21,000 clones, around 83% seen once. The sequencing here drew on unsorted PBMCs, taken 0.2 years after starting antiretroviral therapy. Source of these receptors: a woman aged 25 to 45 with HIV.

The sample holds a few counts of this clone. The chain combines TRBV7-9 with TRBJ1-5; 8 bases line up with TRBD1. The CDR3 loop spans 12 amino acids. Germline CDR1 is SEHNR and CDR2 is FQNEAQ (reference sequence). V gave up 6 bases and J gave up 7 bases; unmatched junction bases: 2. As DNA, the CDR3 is TGTGCCAGCAGACAGGGGGACCAGCCCCAGCATTTT. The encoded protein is CASRQGDQPQHF. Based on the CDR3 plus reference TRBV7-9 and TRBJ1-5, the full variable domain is DTGVSQNPRHKITKRGQNVTFRCDPISEHNRLYWYRQTLGQGPEFLTYFQNEAQLEKSRLLSDRFSAERPKGSFSTLEIQRTEQGDSAMYLCASRQGDQPQHFGDGTRLSIL.

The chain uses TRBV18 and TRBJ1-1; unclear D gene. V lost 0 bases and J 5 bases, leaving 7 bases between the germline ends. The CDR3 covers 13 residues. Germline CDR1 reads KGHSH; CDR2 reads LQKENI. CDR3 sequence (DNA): TGTGCCAGCTCACCACCGGGCTTGACTGAAGCTTTCTTT. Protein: CASSPPGLTEAFF.

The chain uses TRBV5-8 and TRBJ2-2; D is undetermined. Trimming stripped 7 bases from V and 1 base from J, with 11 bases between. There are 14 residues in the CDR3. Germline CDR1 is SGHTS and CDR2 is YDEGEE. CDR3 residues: CASEVALNTGELFF. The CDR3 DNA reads TGTGCCAGCGAAGTAGCCTTGAACACCGGGGAGCTGTTTTTT.

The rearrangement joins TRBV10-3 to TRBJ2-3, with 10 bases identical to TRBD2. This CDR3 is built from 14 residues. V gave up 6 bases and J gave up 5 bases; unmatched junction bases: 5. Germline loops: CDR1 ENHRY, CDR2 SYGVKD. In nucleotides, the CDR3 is TGTGCCATCAGCGGAGCGGGGGGGGAAGATACGCAGTATTTT. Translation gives CAISGAGGEDTQYF.

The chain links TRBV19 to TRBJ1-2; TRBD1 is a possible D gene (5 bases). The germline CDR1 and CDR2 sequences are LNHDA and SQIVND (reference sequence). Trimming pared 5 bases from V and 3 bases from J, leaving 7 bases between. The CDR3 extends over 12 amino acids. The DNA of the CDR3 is TGTGCCAGTAGTTTCAGGGACTATGGCTACACCTTC. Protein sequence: CASSFRDYGYTF.

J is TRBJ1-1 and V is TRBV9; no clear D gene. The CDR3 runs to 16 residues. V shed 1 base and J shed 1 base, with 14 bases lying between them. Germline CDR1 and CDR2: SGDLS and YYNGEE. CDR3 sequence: CASSVFTDLSNTEAFF. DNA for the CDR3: TGTGCCAGCAGCGTATTTACAGACCTATCGAACACTGAAGCTTTCTTT.

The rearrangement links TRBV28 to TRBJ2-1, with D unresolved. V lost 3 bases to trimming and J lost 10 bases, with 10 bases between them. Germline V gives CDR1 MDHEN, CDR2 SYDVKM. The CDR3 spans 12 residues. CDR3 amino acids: CASSFGGSEQFF. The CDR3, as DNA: TGTGCCAGCAGTTTCGGCGGTTCGGAGCAGTTCTTC.

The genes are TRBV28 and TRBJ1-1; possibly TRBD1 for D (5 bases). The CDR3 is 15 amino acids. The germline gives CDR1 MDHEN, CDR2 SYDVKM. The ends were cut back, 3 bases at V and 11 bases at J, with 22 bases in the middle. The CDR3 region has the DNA TGTGCCAGCAGTTTGAGTATCCTAGGGGTTCGAAATGCTTTCTTT. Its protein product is CASSLSILGVRNAFF.

CDR3 sequence: CATGRGGADTQYF. The CDR3 nucleotides are TGTGCCACTGGGCGGGGGGGCGCAGATACGCAGTATTTT. The genes are TRBV6-5 and TRBJ2-3; 9 bases are shared with TRBD2. CDR3 length equals 13 residues. Germline loops: CDR1 MNHEY, CDR2 SVGAGI. The ends lost 10 bases at V and 4 bases at J; junction bases unmatched: 6.

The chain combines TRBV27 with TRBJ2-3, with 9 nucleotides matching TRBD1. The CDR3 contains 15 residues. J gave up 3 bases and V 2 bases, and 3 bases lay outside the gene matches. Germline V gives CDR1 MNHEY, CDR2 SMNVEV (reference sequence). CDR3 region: CASSLRDRATDTQYF. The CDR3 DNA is TGTGCCAGCAGTTTACGGGACAGGGCGACAGATACGCAGTATTTT.

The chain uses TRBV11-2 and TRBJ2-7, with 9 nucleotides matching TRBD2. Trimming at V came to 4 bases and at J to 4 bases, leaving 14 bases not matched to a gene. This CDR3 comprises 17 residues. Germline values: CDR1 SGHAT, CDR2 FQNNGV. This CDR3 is CASSSRSSGVAHYEQYF. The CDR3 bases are TGTGCCAGCAGCTCGCGATCTAGCGGGGTGGCTCATTACGAGCAGTACTTC.

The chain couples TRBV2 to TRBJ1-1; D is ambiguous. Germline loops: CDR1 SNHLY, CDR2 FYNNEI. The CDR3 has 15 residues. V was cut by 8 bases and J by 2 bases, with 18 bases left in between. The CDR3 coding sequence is TGTGCCAGCCGCCGGACCTGGGATTATAACACTGAAGCTTTCTTT. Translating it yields CASRRTWDYNTEAFF.

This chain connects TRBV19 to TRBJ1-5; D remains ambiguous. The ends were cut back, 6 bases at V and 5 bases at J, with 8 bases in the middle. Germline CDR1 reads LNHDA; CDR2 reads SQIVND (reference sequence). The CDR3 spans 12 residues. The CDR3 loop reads CASRGRDQPQHF. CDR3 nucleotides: TGTGCCAGTAGAGGTCGGGATCAGCCCCAGCATTTT. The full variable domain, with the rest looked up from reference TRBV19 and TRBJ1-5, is DGGITQSPKYLFRKEGQNVTLSCEQNLNHDAMYWYRQDPGQGLRLIYYSQIVNDFQKGDIAEGYSVSREKKESFPLTVTSAQKNPTAFYLCASRGRDQPQHFGDGTRLSIL.

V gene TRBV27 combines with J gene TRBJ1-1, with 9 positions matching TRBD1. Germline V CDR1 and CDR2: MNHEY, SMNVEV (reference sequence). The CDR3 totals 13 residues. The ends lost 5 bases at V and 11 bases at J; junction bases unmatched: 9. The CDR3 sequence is CASSQEPGQGAFF. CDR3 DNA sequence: TGTGCCAGCAGTCAAGAACCGGGACAGGGCGCTTTCTTT.

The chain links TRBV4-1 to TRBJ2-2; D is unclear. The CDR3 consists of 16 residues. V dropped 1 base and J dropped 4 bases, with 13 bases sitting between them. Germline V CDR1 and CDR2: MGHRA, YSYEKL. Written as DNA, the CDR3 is TGCGCCAGCAGCCAAGGGGTCCTGTCCAGCACCGGGGAGCTGTTTTTT. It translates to CASSQGVLSSTGELFF.

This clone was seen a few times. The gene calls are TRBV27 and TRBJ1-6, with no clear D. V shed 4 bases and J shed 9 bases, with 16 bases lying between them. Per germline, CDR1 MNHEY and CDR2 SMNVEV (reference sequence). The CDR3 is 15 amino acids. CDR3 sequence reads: CASSSTGGSGSPLHF. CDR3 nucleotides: TGTGCCAGCAGTTCAACGGGCGGGTCCGGTTCACCCCTCCACTTT.

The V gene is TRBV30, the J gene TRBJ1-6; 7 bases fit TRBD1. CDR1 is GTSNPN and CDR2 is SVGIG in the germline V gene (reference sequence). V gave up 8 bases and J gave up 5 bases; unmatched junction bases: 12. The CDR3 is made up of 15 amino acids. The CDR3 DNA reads TGTGCCGCGCCGATCGACAGGGTGAATAATTCACCCCTCCACTTT. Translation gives CAAPIDRVNNSPLHF.